This T cell receptor beta chain was captured in a study of metastatic and nonmetastatic thyroid tumors. Study overall: Both malignant and benign thyroid patients supplied peripheral blood and tumor or nodule tissue samples, across which the repertoires of these patients were then compared.

General study results and limits: Reported TCR beta diversity, measured in blood and tumor, was significantly higher for malignant thyroid tumors than for benign nodules.

Original handling: A distant-metastasis classifier for papillary thyroid cancer was built using CDR3 differences across clinicopathological groups. TCRdb recomputed clones from the PCR reads via MiXCR. The V and J calls were determined by TCRdb, not by the authors. This sample has approximately 32,000 clones, with approximately 20% found just once. This clone was recorded at least ten times. Its matching antigen is unknown. Prior to thyroid surgery, none of the patients had received any treatment. Sequenced: blood. The clonotype originates from a female donor with papillary thyroid cancer or a benign thyroid nodule (not recorded which). Some clones in this sample may be carry-over from other donors' samples.

This CDR3 reads CASSLDTGLGEKLFF. The CDR3 DNA reads TGTGCCAGCAGCTTAGACACGGGGCTAGGTGAAAAACTGTTTTTT. This rearrangement joins TRBV11-3 to TRBJ1-4; the D gene is possibly TRBD1 (5 bases). Germline V gene data show CDR1 as SGHNT and CDR2 as YENEEA. V lost 0 bases and J lost 7, with 12 bases in between. CDR3 length: 15 residues.